This T cell receptor beta chain was documented in a study of blood T cells in healthy people across ages. Extractions gave at least 6 micrograms of total RNA per sample. In germline, CDR1 is SGHTA, CDR2 FQGNSA. Trimming shortened V by 1 base and J by 3 bases, and 12 bases separated the two germline ends. This CDR3 has 15 residues. Together with a sample-barcoded 5' primer, a J-beta primer mix was included in a second PCR lasting about 7 to 11 cycles. Through a template-switch adaptor with 12 random nucleotides, each cDNA molecule received a tag. TCRdb processed the 5' RACE reads anew with MiXCR; each CDR3 protein has one entry. Of roughly 2 million distinct CDR3 sequences detected, 49% appear once; the ten largest clones hold around 2.1%.

The source material was blood. The TCR was taken from a woman in her thirties or forties in good health. This chain joins TRBV7-2 and TRBJ1-1, with D possibly matching TRBD1 (6 bases). The CDR3 nucleotides read TGTGCCAGCAGCTTAGTGTCTGGGGGCGACACTGAAGCTTTCTTT. It yields the protein CASSLVSGGDTEAFF.